This entry concerns a single T cell receptor beta chain. Here immunoSEQ multiplex PCR was the method, and the copy in TCRdb shows in-frame clones only, minus some. This sample yields around 100,000 clones, of which roughly 92% are seen a single time; about 3% belongs to the top ten. These data belong to a study of control samples from healthy donors and cancer patients. Germline CDR1 and CDR2: LNHDA and SQIVND (reference sequence). V was pared by 6 bases and J by 10 bases, with 6 bases of the junction left unmatched. CDR3 length equals 14 residues. The sequenced sample was blood. This receptor was identified in a human donor in good health. The donor label of this sample is uncertain. The chain links TRBV19 to TRBJ1-6, with TRBD1 matching over 10 bases. Here the CDR3 reads CASRTGTGASPLHF. For the CDR3, the DNA is TGTGCCAGTAGAACCGGGACAGGGGCATCACCCCTCCACTTT.